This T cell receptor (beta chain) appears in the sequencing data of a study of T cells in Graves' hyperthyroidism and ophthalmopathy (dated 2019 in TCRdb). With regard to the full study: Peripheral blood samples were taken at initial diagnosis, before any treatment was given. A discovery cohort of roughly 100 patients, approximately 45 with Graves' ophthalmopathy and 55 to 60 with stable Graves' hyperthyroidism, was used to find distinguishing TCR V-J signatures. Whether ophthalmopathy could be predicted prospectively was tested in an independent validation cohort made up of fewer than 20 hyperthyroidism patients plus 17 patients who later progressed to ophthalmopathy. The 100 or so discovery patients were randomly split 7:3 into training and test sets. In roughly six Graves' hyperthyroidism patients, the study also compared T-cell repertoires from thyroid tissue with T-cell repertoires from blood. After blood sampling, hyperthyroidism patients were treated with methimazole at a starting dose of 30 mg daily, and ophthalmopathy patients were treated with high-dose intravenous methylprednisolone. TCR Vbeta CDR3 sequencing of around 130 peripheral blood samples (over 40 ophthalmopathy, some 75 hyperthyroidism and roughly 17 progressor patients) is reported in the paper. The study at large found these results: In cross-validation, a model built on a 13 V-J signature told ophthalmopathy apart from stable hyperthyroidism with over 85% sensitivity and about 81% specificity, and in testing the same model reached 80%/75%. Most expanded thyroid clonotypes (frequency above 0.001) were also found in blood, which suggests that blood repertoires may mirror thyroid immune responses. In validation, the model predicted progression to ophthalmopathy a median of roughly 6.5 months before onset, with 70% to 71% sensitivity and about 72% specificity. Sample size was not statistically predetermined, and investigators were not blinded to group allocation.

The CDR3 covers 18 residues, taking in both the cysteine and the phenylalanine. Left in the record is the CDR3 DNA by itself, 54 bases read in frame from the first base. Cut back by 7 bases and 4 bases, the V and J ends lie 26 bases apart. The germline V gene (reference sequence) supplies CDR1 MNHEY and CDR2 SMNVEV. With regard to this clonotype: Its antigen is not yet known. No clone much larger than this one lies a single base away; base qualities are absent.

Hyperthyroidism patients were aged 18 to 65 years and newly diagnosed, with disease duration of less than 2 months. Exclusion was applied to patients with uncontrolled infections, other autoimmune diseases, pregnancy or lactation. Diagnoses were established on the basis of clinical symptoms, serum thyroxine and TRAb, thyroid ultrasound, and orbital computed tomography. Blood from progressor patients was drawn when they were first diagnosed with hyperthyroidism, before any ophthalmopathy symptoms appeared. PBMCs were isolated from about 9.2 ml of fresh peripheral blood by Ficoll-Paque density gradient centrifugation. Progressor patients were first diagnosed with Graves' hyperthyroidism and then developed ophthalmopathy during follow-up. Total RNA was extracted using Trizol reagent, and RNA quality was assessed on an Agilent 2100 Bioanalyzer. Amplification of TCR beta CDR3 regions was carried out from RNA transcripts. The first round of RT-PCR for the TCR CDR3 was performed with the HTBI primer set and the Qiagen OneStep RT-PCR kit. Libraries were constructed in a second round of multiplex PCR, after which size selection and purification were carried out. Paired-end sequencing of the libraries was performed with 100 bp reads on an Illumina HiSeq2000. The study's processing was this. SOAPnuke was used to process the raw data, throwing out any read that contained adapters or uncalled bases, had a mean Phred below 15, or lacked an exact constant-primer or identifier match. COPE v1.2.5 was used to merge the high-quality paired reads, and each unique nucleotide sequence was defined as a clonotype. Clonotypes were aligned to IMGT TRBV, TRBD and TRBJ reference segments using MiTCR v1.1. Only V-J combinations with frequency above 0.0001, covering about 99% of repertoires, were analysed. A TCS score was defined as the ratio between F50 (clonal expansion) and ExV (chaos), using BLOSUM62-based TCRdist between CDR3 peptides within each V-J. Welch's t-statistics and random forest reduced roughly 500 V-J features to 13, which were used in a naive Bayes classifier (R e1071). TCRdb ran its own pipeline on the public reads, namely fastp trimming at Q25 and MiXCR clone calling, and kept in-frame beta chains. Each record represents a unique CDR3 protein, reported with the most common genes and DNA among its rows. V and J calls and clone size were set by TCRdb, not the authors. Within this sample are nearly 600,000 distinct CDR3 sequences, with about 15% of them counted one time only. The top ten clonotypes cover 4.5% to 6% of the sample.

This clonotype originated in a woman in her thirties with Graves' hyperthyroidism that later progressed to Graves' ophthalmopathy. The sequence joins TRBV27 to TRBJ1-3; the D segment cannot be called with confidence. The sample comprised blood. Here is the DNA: TGTGCCAGCACTTCTCTAACGTCTCCAGCACCATCGGGAAACACCATATATTTT. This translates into CASTSLTSPAPSGNTIYF.